A selection of T cell receptor beta chains follows, all from one sample in a study of blood T cell repertoires in COVID-19. Profiling relied on immunoSEQ multiplex PCR, and the TCRdb table lists in-frame clones only, not all of them. Of tens of thousands of clones listed, about 83% are singletons. Sequenced material: peripheral blood. These receptors were collected from an older man with COVID-19, enrolled during active disease. CDR3s include the opening cysteine and the closing phenylalanine or tryptophan. The D gene is left open where the match is weak. For some rows the clone size is stated as once, few or many, or as a class when expanded; others skip it.

V gene	D gene	J gene	clone size	CDR3 protein	CDR3 DNA
TRBV5-1	-	TRBJ2-2	-	CASSRDTNTGELFF	TGCGCCAGCAGCCGGGACACCAACACCGGGGAGCTGTTTTTT
TRBV28	TRBD1	TRBJ1-3	-	CASPRWVDRATSGNTIYF	TGTGCCAGCCCAAGGTGGGTCGACAGGGCAACCTCTGGAAACACCATATATTTT
TRBV6-5	-	TRBJ2-1	-	CASSYHNEQFF	TGTGCCAGCAGCTATCACAATGAGCAGTTCTTC
TRBV6-5	-	TRBJ1-3	-	CASSRQPGSGNTIYF	TGTGCCAGCAGCCGCCAACCGGGCTCTGGAAACACCATATATTTT
TRBV12-3/TRBV12-4	TRBD1	TRBJ1-1	-	CASSPIGTGKAFF	TGTGCCAGCAGCCCGATCGGGACAGGGAAAGCTTTCTTT
TRBV3-1/TRBV3-2	TRBD1	TRBJ1-2	-	CASSPTGGGGYTF	TGTGCCAGCAGCCCTACAGGGGGGGGTGGCTACACCTTC
TRBV7-8	-	TRBJ1-5	-	CASSLGGGGNQPQHF	TGTGCCAGCAGCTTGGGGGGTGGCGGCAATCAGCCCCAGCATTTT
TRBV9	-	TRBJ1-2	-	CASSVAPGSNGYTF	TGTGCCAGCAGCGTAGCTCCAGGTTCGAATGGCTACACCTTC
TRBV18	-	TRBJ1-2	-	CASSLAAEINYGYTF	TGTGCCAGCTCACTCGCCGCTGAGATTAACTATGGCTACACCTTC
TRBV28	-	TRBJ1-6	-	CASSVGGLWAENSPLHF	TGTGCCAGCAGTGTGGGAGGGTTATGGGCAGAAAATTCACCCCTCCACTTT
TRBV10-1	-	TRBJ1-1	-	CASSPGTNYMNTEAFF	TGCGCCAGCAGTCCCGGGACAAACTACATGAACACTGAAGCTTTCTTT
TRBV11-2	TRBD2	TRBJ2-1	-	CASSPELAGRGEQFF	TGTGCCAGCAGCCCGGAGCTAGCGGGAAGGGGTGAGCAGTTCTTC
TRBV9	TRBD1	TRBJ1-6	-	CASSDLPTGGSSPLHF	TGTGCCAGCAGCGACCTCCCAACAGGGGGCAGTTCACCCCTCCACTTT
TRBV3-1/TRBV3-2	-	TRBJ1-1	-	CASSQDWRENTEAFF	TGTGCCAGCAGCCAAGATTGGAGGGAGAACACTGAAGCTTTCTTT
TRBV10-1	-	TRBJ2-5	-	CASSESGRVETQYF	TGCGCCAGCAGTGAGTCGGGCAGGGTCGAGACCCAGTACTTC
TRBV27	-	TRBJ2-7	few	CASSSAGIYEQYF	TGTGCCAGCAGTTCCGCCGGGATCTACGAGCAGTACTTC
TRBV11-3	-	TRBJ2-1	-	CASSLAGSVNEQFF	TGTGCCAGCAGCTTAGCGGGGAGTGTGAATGAGCAGTTCTTC
TRBV9	-	TRBJ1-1	-	CASSPGDLTEAFF	TGTGCCAGTTCCCCGGGGGACCTAACTGAAGCTTTCTTT
TRBV30	TRBD1	TRBJ1-5	once	CASSGGTGESGGRQPQHF	TGTGCCTCGAGCGGGGGGACAGGGGAAAGTGGGGGTCGTCAGCCCCAGCATTTT
TRBV4-3	-	TRBJ2-1	-	CASSQDFWRYNEQFF	TGCGCCAGCAGCCAAGATTTTTGGAGGTACAATGAGCAGTTCTTC